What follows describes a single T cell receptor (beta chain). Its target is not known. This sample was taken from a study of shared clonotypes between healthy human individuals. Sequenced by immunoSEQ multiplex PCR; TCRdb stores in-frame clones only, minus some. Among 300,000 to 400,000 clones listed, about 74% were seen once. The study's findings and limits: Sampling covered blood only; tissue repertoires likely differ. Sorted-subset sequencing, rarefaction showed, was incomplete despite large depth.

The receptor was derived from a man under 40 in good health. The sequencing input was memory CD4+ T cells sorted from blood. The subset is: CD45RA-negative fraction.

CDR3 residues: CASSGGPMTEQYF. The DNA of the CDR3 is TGTGCCAGCAGCGGGGGGCCTATGACCGAGCAGTACTTC. The chain combines TRBV9 with TRBJ2-7; D may be TRBD1 (6 bases). The CDR3 has 13 residues. Trimming took off 3 bases at V and 6 bases at J, with 13 bases between the two ends. Germline assignment: CDR1 SGDLS and CDR2 YYNGEE.